These 29 T cell receptor beta chains were all obtained from the same sample, sequenced in a study of cytomegalovirus exposure and HLA in healthy donors. Libraries were prepared by immunoSEQ multiplex PCR; TCRdb keeps only in-frame clonotypes and omits some of them. The table records some 50,000 clones, approximately 95% of them present only once. The specimen sequenced was PBMCs. These receptors originate from a woman aged 18-29 years in good health and CMV-seropositive.

The chain carries TRBV7-8 and TRBJ2-1; 10 bases align to TRBD2. Germline V gene lookup returns CDR1 SGHVS and CDR2 FQNEAQ. The CDR3 loop spans 15 amino acids. The V gene end was trimmed by 5 bases and the J gene end by 3 bases; junction bases not matched to a gene: 4. CDR3 coding DNA: TGTGCCAGCAGCGCGACTAGCGGGCTCTACAATGAGCAGTTCTTC. Residues: CASSATSGLYNEQFF.

The chain combines TRBV7-3 with TRBJ2-7, with 10 bases fitting TRBD2. CDR1 is SGHTA and CDR2 is FQGTGA in the germline V gene. V shed 10 bases and J 3 bases; nucleotides not matched to a gene: 12. The CDR3 loop spans 15 amino acids. The CDR3 loop reads CANTFGASGSYEQYF. DNA for the CDR3: TGTGCCAACACCTTCGGGGCTAGCGGGAGCTACGAGCAGTACTTC.

This chain uses TRBV4-3 with TRBJ2-7; TRBD2 is a possible D gene (6 bases). The CDR3 has 15 residues. In germline, CDR1 is LGHNA, CDR2 YSLEER. With 1 base removed from V and 2 bases from J, the gap between germline ends came to 12 bases. The CDR3 loop is CASSQGSGGAYEQYF. The CDR3 nucleotides read TGCGCCAGCAGCCAAGGTAGCGGAGGGGCCTACGAGCAGTACTTC.

V and J are TRBV19 and TRBJ2-6; D is uncertain. Trimming removed 1 base from V and 0 bases from J, with 7 bases in between. The CDR3 has 16 residues. CDR1 and CDR2 (germline): LNHDA, SQIVND (reference sequence). The CDR3 loop reads CASSIGLNSGANVLTF. The DNA of the CDR3 is TGTGCCAGTAGTATAGGTCTAAACTCTGGGGCCAACGTCCTGACTTTC.

J is TRBJ1-2 and V is TRBV28; D unclear. There are 14 residues in the CDR3. V lost 6 bases and J 0 bases, leaving 11 bases between the germline ends. Looked up from germline, CDR1 is MDHEN and CDR2 is SYDVKM. CDR3 amino acids: CASRGRGANYGYTF. The CDR3 nucleotides are TGTGCCAGCAGAGGCCGGGGAGCTAACTATGGCTACACCTTC.

The chain is built from TRBV5-8 and TRBJ2-6; D possibly corresponds to TRBD1 (6 bases). V lost 3 bases and J 3 bases, leaving 22 bases between the germline ends. Germline V gene sequence: CDR1 SGHTS, CDR2 YDEGEE. The CDR3 spans 19 residues. The CDR3 sequence: CASSSPLGWGLDGANVLTF. The CDR3 nucleotides read TGTGCCAGCAGCTCACCTCTGGGGTGGGGGCTGGATGGGGCCAACGTCCTGACTTTC. Variable domain in full (rest from reference TRBV5-8 and TRBJ2-6): EAGVTQSPTHLIKTRGQQATLRCSPISGHTSVYWYQQALGLGLQFLLWYDEGEERNRGNFPPRFSGRQFPNYSSELNVNALELEDSALYLCASSSPLGWGLDGANVLTFGAGSRLTVL.

This clone was found once. V usage is TRBV6-4 and J usage is TRBJ2-3; 7 bases map to TRBD2. Per germline, CDR1 MRHNA and CDR2 SNTAGT. The CDR3 extends over 15 amino acids. J lost 6 bases, V lost 5 bases, and 11 bases had no gene match. CDR3 protein: CASSTSGIGGDTQYF. The CDR3 DNA follows: TGTGCCAGCAGTACGAGCGGGATCGGAGGCGATACGCAGTATTTT.

The V call is TRBV19, the J call TRBJ2-3; 8 nucleotides align to TRBD2. This CDR3 comprises 15 residues. Looked up from germline, CDR1 is LNHDA and CDR2 is SQIVND (reference sequence). V shed 3 bases, J shed 4 bases, and the junction held 6 bases outside the gene matches. The chain's CDR3 is CASSMPAAGADTQYF. The CDR3 DNA sequence: TGTGCCAGTAGTATGCCGGCAGCGGGAGCAGATACGCAGTATTTT.

This clone has a single count. The rearrangement joins TRBV27 to TRBJ2-1; 7 bases map to TRBD1. The CDR3 totals 13 residues. V trimming: 7 bases; J trimming: 4 bases; junction bases outside the gene matches: 4. CDR1 MNHEY and CDR2 SMNVEV come from the germline V gene (reference sequence). CDR3 amino acids: CASMETGYNEQFF. The CDR3 DNA follows: TGTGCCAGCATGGAGACAGGGTACAATGAGCAGTTCTTC.

This sequence joins TRBV18 and TRBJ2-7, with D perhaps matching TRBD1 (7 bases). CDR1 and CDR2 (germline): KGHSH, LQKENI. Trimming shortened V by 3 bases and J by 5 bases, and 23 bases separated the two germline ends. The CDR3 covers 17 residues. The CDR3 nucleotides are TGTGCCAGCTCACCGCTATCAGGGGGAGGACCCGGGGACGAGCAGTACTTC. Its translation: CASSPLSGGGPGDEQYF.

The chain carries TRBV5-4 and TRBJ1-5; tentatively, D is TRBD1 (5 bases). CDR1 and CDR2 (germline): SGHNT, YYREEE (reference sequence). Trimming removed 4 bases from V and 4 bases from J, with 9 bases in between. CDR3 size: 13 residues. In nucleotides, the CDR3 is TGTGCCAGCAGCATAGACAGAAATCAGCCCCAGCATTTT. Amino acid sequence: CASSIDRNQPQHF.

This chain connects TRBV5-1 to TRBJ2-6, with 13 positions matching TRBD2. The germline V gene has CDR1 SGHRS and CDR2 YFSETQ. V dropped 4 bases and J dropped 2; count of bases not matched to a gene: 9. The CDR3 spans 19 residues. CDR3 bases: TGCGCCAGCAGCAGGGGACTAGCGGGAAAGGCTGCTGGGGCCAACGTCCTGACTTTC. This codes for CASSRGLAGKAAGANVLTF.

This chain connects TRBV9 to TRBJ2-1; 12 bases align to TRBD2. The CDR3 is 17 amino acids. With V trimmed by 4 bases and J by 1 base, 6 bases remained unmatched. CDR1 is SGDLS, CDR2 YYNGEE, per germline. DNA of the CDR3: TGTGCCAGCAGCTCCCCCGGGACTAGCGGGTCCTACAATGAGCAGTTCTTC. This encodes CASSSPGTSGSYNEQFF.

V gene TRBV11-2 combines with J gene TRBJ1-1; D is possibly TRBD1 (5 bases). Germline lookup yields CDR1 SGHAT and CDR2 FQNNGV. Trimming took 5 bases from V and 0 from J, leaving 13 bases between them. This CDR3 is built from 15 residues. The DNA of the CDR3 is TGTGCCAGCAGCCCCTTTACAGGCCTGAACACTGAAGCTTTCTTT. Amino acid sequence: CASSPFTGLNTEAFF.

This rearrangement joins TRBV19 to TRBJ1-5; D is undetermined. This CDR3 comprises 13 residues. Germline CDR1 and CDR2: LNHDA and SQIVND (reference sequence). V lost 7 bases and J 0 bases, leaving 7 bases between the germline ends. CDR3 residues: CASIGDSNQPQHF. In DNA form, the CDR3 reads TGTGCCAGTATCGGGGATAGCAATCAGCCCCAGCATTTT.

The table lists this clone with a count of one. This chain uses TRBV5-1 with TRBJ1-4; no clear D. This CDR3 spans 14 amino acids. Germline lookup yields CDR1 SGHRS and CDR2 YFSETQ. V was trimmed by 0 bases and J by 1 base, leaving 4 bases between them. CDR3: CASSLGETNEKLFF. DNA for the CDR3: TGCGCCAGCAGCTTGGGAGAAACTAATGAAAAACTGTTTTTT.

The V call is TRBV5-5, the J call TRBJ2-7, with 7 nucleotides matching TRBD1. From germline, CDR1 is SGHKS and CDR2 YYEKEE (reference sequence). The CDR3 is 16 residues long. Trimming at V came to 1 base and at J to 2 bases, leaving 9 bases not matched to a gene. CDR3: CASSLSWDSRTYEQYF. The CDR3 DNA is TGTGCCAGCAGCTTGAGTTGGGACAGCCGCACCTACGAGCAGTACTTC.

The genes are TRBV7-2 and TRBJ2-7; D may be TRBD2 (6 bases). The CDR3 is made up of 13 amino acids. Trimming took 2 bases from V and 2 from J, leaving 7 bases between them. The germline V gene has CDR1 SGHTA and CDR2 FQGNSA. CDR3 sequence reads: CASSLRGAYEQYF. CDR3 sequence (DNA): TGTGCCAGCAGCTTACGCGGGGCCTACGAGCAGTACTTC.

This clone was detected only a few times. This chain uses TRBV29-1 with TRBJ2-7; 10 bases line up with TRBD1. Germline V CDR1 and CDR2: SQVTM, ANQGSEA. V lost 6 bases and J lost 6; bases outside the gene matches: 11. There are 14 residues in the CDR3. The CDR3 nucleotides are TGCAGCGTGGACAAGACAGGGGGCAAGGGCGAGCAGTACTTC. Encoded protein: CSVDKTGGKGEQYF.

The rearrangement joins TRBV5-1 to TRBJ2-3; 8 bases are a match to TRBD2. J was trimmed by 6 bases and V by 5 bases; bases with no gene match: 8. The germline CDR1 and CDR2 sequences are SGHRS and YFSETQ. This CDR3 spans 14 amino acids. The CDR3 loop is CASRMTGGPDTQYF. DNA of the CDR3: TGCGCCAGCAGGATGACGGGAGGGCCGGATACGCAGTATTTT.

This chain joins TRBV28 and TRBJ1-2; no clear D. The CDR3 length is 12 residues. Germline CDR1 is MDHEN and CDR2 is SYDVKM. V was shortened by 2 bases and J by 8 bases, with 9 bases between the two germline ends. The CDR3 region has the DNA TGTGCCAGCAGTTTACTCGCAGGCGGCTACACCTTC. The encoded protein is CASSLLAGGYTF.

This rearrangement joins TRBV7-3 to TRBJ2-1; the match to TRBD2 covers 12 bases. Trimming removed 2 bases from V and 4 bases from J; junction bases left unmatched: 3. This CDR3 is built from 16 residues. Looked up from germline, CDR1 is SGHTA and CDR2 is FQGTGA. CDR3 residues: CASSLALAGGYNEQFF. The CDR3 bases are TGTGCCAGCAGCTTAGCCCTAGCGGGAGGGTACAATGAGCAGTTCTTC.

This rearrangement joins TRBV15 to TRBJ1-3; TRBD1 matches 10 bases. V dropped 0 bases and J dropped 0; count of bases not matched to a gene: 5. From germline, CDR1 is LNHNV and CDR2 YYDKDF (reference sequence). The CDR3 is 18 residues long. The CDR3 sequence: CATSRESGQGVSGNTIYF. CDR3 in DNA: TGTGCCACCAGCAGAGAGTCAGGACAGGGGGTCTCTGGAAACACCATATATTTT.

This chain uses TRBV6-5 with TRBJ1-5; D may be TRBD1 (6 bases). Germline CDR1 MNHEY, CDR2 SVGAGI. Trimming stripped 7 bases from V and 0 bases from J, with 13 bases between. The CDR3 is 15 residues long. For the CDR3, the DNA is TGTGCCAGCACCAAGACAGGAGATAGCAATCAGCCCCAGCATTTT. Translated: CASTKTGDSNQPQHF.

This sequence joins TRBV5-4 and TRBJ1-4; 7 nucleotides line up with TRBD1. Germline loops: CDR1 SGHNT, CDR2 YYREEE (reference sequence). The length of the CDR3 is 15 residues. V lost 2 bases and J lost 4; bases outside the gene matches: 5. CDR3 loop: CASSLSTGINEKLFF. DNA of the CDR3: TGTGCCAGCAGCTTATCGACAGGGATTAATGAAAAACTGTTTTTT.

The V and J genes are TRBV10-3 and TRBJ1-3; D is ambiguous. CDR1 and CDR2 (germline): ENHRY, SYGVKD. Trimming took off 0 bases at V and 6 bases at J, with 9 bases between the two ends. The CDR3 covers 14 residues. The DNA of the CDR3 is TGTGCCATCAGTGAGTCCGGCGGGGTAAACACCATATATTTT. Translation gives CAISESGGVNTIYF.

The chain combines TRBV2 with TRBJ2-7, with D hard to call. This CDR3 is built from 12 residues. V lost 6 bases and J 2 bases, leaving 8 bases between the germline ends. Germline-derived CDR1 and CDR2 are SNHLY and FYNNEI. CDR3 amino acids: CASRLSAYEQYF. The CDR3, as DNA: TGTGCCAGCAGGCTTTCAGCCTACGAGCAGTACTTC.

The J gene is TRBJ1-4, the V gene TRBV11-2; 8 bases fit TRBD1. The germline V gene has CDR1 SGHAT and CDR2 FQNNGV. This CDR3 is built from 15 residues. V dropped 5 bases and J dropped 2; count of bases not matched to a gene: 4. As DNA, the CDR3 is TGTGCCAGCAGCCCAGACAGGGGCACTAATGAAAAACTGTTTTTT. Translated, it gives CASSPDRGTNEKLFF.

Within the sample, this clone is medium-sized. The chain couples TRBV6-4 to TRBJ2-3; 8 bases are a match to TRBD1. The germline V gene has CDR1 MRHNA and CDR2 SNTAGT. The CDR3 runs 14 residues. V lost 6 bases, J lost 3 bases, and 5 bases stayed unmatched. Here the CDR3 DNA reads TGTGCCAGCAGCAAACAGGGGGGTACAGATACGCAGTATTTT. Amino acids: CASSKQGGTDTQYF.